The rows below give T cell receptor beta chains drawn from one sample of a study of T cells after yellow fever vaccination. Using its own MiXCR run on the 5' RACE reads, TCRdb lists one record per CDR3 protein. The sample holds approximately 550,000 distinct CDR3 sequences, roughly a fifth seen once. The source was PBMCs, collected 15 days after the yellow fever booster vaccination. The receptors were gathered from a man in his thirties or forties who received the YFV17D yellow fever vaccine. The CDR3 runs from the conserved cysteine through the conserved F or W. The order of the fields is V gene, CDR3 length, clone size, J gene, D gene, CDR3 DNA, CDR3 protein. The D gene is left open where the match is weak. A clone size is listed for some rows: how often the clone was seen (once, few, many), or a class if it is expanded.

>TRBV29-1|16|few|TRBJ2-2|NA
TGCAGCGTCTCAGCCCGGCAGGGACCGAACACCGGGGAGCTGTTTTTT
CSVSARQGPNTGELFF
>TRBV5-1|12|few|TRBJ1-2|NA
TGCGCCAGCAGCCGGGACGTCGTGAGCTACACCTTC
CASSRDVVSYTF
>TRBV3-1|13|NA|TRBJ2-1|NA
TGTGCCAGCGGAGGTAGCGTAAACGGTGAGCAGTTCTTC
CASGGSVNGEQFF
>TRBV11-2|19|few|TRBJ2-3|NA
TGTGCCAGCAGCTCTGATTCCTACGGGACAAATATATACACAGATACGCAGTATTTT
CASSSDSYGTNIYTDTQYF
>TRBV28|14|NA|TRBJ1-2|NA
TGTGCCAGCAGTTTTCCCCCCCCTAACTATGGCTACACCTTC
CASSFPPPNYGYTF
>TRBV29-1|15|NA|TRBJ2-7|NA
TGCAGCGTTGAGATATTGAGTGGACTAAGCTACGAGCAGTACTTC
CSVEILSGLSYEQYF
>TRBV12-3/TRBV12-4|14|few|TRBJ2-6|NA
TGTGCCAGCAGTTTAAGCGCCGGGGCCAACGTCCTGACTTTC
CASSLSAGANVLTF
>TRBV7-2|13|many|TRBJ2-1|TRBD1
TGTGCCAGCAGCTTAGACAGGGGCAATGAGCAGTTCTTC
CASSLDRGNEQFF
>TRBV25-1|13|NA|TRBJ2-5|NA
TGTGCCAGCATTTCTGGGGCGGAAGAGACCCAGTACTTC
CASISGAEETQYF
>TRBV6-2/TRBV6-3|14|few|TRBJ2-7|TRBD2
TGTGCCAGCACCATTAGCGGGGGACCCTACGAGCAGTACTTC
CASTISGGPYEQYF
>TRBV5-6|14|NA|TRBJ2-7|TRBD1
TGTGCCAGCAGCTGGACAGGGTTGGGCTACGAGCAGTACTTC
CASSWTGLGYEQYF
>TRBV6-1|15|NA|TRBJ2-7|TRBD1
TGTGCCAGCAGTGAATTGGGGCGGACAGGGAATGAGCAGTACTTC
CASSELGRTGNEQYF
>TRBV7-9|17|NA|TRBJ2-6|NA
TGTGCCAGCCACCCCCTTACAAGTGCAGGTGTGGCCAACGTCCTGACTTTC
CASHPLTSAGVANVLTF
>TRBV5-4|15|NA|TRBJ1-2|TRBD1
TGTGCCAGCAGCTTAAGGGACAGACCTAACTATGGCTACACCTTC
CASSLRDRPNYGYTF
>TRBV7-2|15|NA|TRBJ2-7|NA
TGTGCCAGCAGCTTACGTCCCGGAGGGCCCTACGAGCAGTACTTC
CASSLRPGGPYEQYF
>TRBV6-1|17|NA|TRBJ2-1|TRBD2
TGTGCCAGCAGTACCGGGACTAGCGGGAGCTCCTACAATGAGCAGTTCTTC
CASSTGTSGSSYNEQFF
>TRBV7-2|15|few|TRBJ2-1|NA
TGTGCCAGCAGCTTATCTAGCCTCTCCTACAATGAGCAGTTCTTC
CASSLSSLSYNEQFF
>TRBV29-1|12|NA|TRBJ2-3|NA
TGCAGCGTTCACCGGGGGACAGATACGCAGTATTTT
CSVHRGTDTQYF
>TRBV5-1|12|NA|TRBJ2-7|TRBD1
TGCGCCAGCAGCGCGGACAGGGTCGAGCAGTACTTC
CASSADRVEQYF
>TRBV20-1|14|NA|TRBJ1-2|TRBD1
TGCAGTGCTAGAGCCGGGACAGCCAACTATGGCTACACCTTC
CSARAGTANYGYTF
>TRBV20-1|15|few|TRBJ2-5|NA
TGCAGTGCTTATACCCTGAGGGTGGGGGAGGAGACCCAGTACTTC
CSAYTLRVGEETQYF
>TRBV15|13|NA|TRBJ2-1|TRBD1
TGTGCCACCAGCAGAAACAGGGGCTTGGAGCAGTTCTTC
CATSRNRGLEQFF
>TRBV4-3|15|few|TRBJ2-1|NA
TGCGCCAGCAGCCAACCAGGGGTAGGGTACAATGAGCAGTTCTTC
CASSQPGVGYNEQFF
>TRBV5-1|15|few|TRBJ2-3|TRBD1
TGCGCCAGCAGCTACTCGGGACAGGGGTCAGATACGCAGTATTTT
CASSYSGQGSDTQYF
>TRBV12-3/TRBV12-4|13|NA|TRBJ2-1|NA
TGTGCCAGCAGATTCCCCGGAGCCAATGAGCAGTTCTTC
CASRFPGANEQFF
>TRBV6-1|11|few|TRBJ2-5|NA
TGTGCCAGCAGTGAAATAGAGACCCAGTACTTC
CASSEIETQYF
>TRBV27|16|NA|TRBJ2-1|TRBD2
TGTGCCAGCAGTTTAACGGCTAGCGGGAAGTACAATGAGCAGTTCTTC
CASSLTASGKYNEQFF
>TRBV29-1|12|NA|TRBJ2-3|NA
TGCAGCGCCAGCATACAGACAGATACGCAGTATTTT
CSASIQTDTQYF
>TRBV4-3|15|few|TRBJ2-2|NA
TGCGCCAGCAGCCAAGATCGAATGGGAAGTGCGGAGCTGTTTTTT
CASSQDRMGSAELFF
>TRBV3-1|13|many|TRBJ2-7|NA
TGTGCCAGCAGCCAATACTCCTCCTACGAGCAGTACTTC
CASSQYSSYEQYF
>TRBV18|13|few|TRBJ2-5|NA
TGTGCCAGCTCACCACAGCTCCAAGAGACCCAGTACTTC
CASSPQLQETQYF
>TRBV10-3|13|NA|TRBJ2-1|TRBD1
TGTGCCATCAATATGGGACAGGGACATGAGCAGTTCTTC
CAINMGQGHEQFF
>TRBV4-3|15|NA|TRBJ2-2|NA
TGCGCCAGCAGCCCCAGCAGTCCGGGGACCGGGGAGCTGTTTTTT
CASSPSSPGTGELFF
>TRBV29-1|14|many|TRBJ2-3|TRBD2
TGCAGCCTAAGCGGGGGGGTACTTACAGATACGCAGTATTTT
CSLSGGVLTDTQYF
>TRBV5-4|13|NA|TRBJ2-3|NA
TGTGCCAGCAGCCCCGCCGCGGGAGATACGCAGTATTTT
CASSPAAGDTQYF
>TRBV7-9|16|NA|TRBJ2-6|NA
TGTGCCAGCAGCTTAGCAGGGGGGGCTGGGGCCAACGTCCTGACTTTC
CASSLAGGAGANVLTF
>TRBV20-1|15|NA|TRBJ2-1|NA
TGCAGCCCCCGGGGGCCGGGACTTTCCTACAATGAGCAGTTCTTC
CSPRGPGLSYNEQFF
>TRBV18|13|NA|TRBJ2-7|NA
TGTGCCAGCTCACCAGTTCCCGGGGCCGAGCAGTACTTC
CASSPVPGAEQYF
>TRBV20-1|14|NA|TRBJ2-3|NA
TGCAGTGCTAGGGTAATATCCAGCACAGATACGCAGTATTTT
CSARVISSTDTQYF
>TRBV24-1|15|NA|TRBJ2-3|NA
TGTGCCACCAGTGATTCCTCAGTCGGCACAGATACGCAGTATTTT
CATSDSSVGTDTQYF
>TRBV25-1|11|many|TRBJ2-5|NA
TGTGCCAGCCTGGGCTATCAGACCCAGTACTTC
CASLGYQTQYF
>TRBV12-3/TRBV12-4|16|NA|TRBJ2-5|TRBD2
TGTGCCAGCAGTTGGGGGGACTATCGGAGGCAAGAGACCCAGTACTTC
CASSWGDYRRQETQYF
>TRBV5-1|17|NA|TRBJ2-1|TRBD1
TGCGCCAGCAGGGGGTTTGACAGGGGTAGAAGCGCTGATGAGCAGTTCTTC
CASRGFDRGRSADEQFF
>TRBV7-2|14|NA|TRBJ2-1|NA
TGTGCCAGCAGCTTTACTGCGCAATACAATGAGCAGTTCTTC
CASSFTAQYNEQFF
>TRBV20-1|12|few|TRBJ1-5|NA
TGCAGTGCCCCCGGGGACCTGGGGCCCCAGCATTTT
CSAPGDLGPQHF